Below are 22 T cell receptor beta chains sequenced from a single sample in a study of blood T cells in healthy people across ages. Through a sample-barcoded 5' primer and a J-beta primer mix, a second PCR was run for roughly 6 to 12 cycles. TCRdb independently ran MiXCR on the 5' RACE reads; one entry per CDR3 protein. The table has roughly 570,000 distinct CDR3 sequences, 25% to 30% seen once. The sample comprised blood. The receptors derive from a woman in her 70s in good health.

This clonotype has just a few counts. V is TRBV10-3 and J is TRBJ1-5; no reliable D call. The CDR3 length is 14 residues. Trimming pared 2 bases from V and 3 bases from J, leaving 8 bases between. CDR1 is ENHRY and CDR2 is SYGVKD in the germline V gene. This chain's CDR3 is CAISEEANNQPQHF. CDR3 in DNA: TGTGCCATCAGTGAGGAAGCCAACAATCAGCCCCAGCATTTT.

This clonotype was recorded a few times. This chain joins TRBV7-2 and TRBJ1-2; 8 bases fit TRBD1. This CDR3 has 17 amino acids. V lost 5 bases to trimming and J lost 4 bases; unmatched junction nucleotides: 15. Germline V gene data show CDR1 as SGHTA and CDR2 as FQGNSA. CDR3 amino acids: CASSIRTAGGALYGYTF. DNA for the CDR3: TGTGCCAGCAGCATCAGAACGGCAGGGGGCGCCCTCTATGGCTACACCTTC.

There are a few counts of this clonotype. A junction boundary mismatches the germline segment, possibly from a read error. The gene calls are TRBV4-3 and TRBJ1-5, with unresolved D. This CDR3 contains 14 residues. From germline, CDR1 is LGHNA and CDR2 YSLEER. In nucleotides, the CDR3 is TGCGCCAGCGGCCAAGATTTGGGAGATCAGCCCCAGCATTTT. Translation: CASGQDLGDQPQHF.

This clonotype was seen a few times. CDR3 region: CASSESTSGRRRNNEQFF. CDR3 bases: TGTGCCAGCAGTGAATCGACTAGCGGCAGACGGAGGAACAATGAGCAGTTCTTC. The gene calls are TRBV2 and TRBJ2-5, with 9 positions matching TRBD2. Judging by the DNA end, TRBJ2-1 fits better; the J call may be wrong. The CDR3 is 18 amino acids. From germline, CDR1 is SNHLY and CDR2 FYNNEI.

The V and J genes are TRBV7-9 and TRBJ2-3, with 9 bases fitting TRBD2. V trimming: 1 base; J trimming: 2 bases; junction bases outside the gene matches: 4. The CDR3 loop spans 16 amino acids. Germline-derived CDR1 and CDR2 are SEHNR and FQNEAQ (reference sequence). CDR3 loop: CASSLVAGDDTDTQYF. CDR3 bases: TGTGCCAGCAGCTTAGTAGCGGGGGACGACACAGATACGCAGTATTTT.

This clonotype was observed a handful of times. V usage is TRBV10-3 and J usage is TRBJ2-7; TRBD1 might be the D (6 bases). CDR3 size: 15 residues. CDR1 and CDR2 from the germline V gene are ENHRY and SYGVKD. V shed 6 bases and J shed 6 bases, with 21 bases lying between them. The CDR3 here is CAIRDSTGTLVEQYF. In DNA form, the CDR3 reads TGTGCCATCAGGGACTCGACAGGTACGTTGGTCGAGCAGTACTTC.

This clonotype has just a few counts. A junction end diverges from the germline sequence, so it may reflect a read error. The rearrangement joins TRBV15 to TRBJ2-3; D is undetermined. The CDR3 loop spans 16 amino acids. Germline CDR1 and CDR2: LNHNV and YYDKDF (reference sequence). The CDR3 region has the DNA TGTGCCGCCAGCAGAGATAGATCAGCTACCACAGATACGCAGTATTTT. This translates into CAASRDRSATTDTQYF.

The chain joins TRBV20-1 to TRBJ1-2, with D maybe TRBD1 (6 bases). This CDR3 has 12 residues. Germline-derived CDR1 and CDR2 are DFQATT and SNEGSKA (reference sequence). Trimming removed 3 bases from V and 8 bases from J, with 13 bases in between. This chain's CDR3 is CSARETGRGYTF. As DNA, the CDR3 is TGCAGTGCTAGGGAAACAGGGCGGGGCTACACCTTC.

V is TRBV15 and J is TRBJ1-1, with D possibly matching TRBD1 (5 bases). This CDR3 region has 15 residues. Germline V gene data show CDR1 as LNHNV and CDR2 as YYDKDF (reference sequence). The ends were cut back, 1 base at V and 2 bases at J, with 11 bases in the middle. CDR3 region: CATSRGGVGNTEAFF. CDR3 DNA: TGTGCCACCAGCAGAGGGGGCGTAGGAAACACTGAAGCTTTCTTT.

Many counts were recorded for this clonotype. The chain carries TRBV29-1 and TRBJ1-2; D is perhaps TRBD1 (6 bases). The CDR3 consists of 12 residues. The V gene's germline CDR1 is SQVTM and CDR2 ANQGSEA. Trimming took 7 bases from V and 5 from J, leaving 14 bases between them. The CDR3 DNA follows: TGCAGCGGTGTACAGGGTGATTATGGCTACACCTTC. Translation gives CSGVQGDYGYTF. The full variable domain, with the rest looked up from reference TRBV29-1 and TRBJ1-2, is SAVISQKPSRDICQRGTSLTIQCQVDSQVTMMFWYRQQPGQSLTLIATANQGSEATYESGFVIDKFPISRPNLTFSTLTVSNMSPEDSSIYLCSGVQGDYGYTFGSGTRLTVV.

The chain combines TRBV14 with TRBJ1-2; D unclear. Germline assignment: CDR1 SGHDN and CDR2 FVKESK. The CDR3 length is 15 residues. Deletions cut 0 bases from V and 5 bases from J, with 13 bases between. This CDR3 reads CASSQDGNKIYGYTF. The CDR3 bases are TGTGCCAGCAGCCAAGATGGGAACAAGATATATGGCTACACCTTC. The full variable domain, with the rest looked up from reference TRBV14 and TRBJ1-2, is EAGVTQFPSHSVIEKGQTVTLRCDPISGHDNLYWYRRVMGKEIKFLLHFVKESKQDESGMPNNRFLAERTGGTYSTLKVQPAELEDSGVYFCASSQDGNKIYGYTFGSGTRLTVV.

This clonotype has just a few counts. The CDR3 loop reads CSARTGGTGELFF. In nucleotides, the CDR3 is TGCAGTGCCCGGACAGGGGGAACCGGGGAGCTGTTTTTT. The chain recombines TRBV20-1 with TRBJ2-2, with 10 bases aligning to TRBD1. Germline CDR1 is DFQATT and CDR2 is SNEGSKA (reference sequence). The CDR3 totals 13 residues. Trimming took 6 bases from V and 5 from J; bases not matched to a gene: 3.

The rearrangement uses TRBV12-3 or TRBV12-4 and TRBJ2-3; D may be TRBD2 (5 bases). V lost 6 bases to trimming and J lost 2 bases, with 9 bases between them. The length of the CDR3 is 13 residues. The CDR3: CASSTLDTDTQYF. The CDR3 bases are TGTGCCAGCAGCACACTAGACACAGATACGCAGTATTTT.

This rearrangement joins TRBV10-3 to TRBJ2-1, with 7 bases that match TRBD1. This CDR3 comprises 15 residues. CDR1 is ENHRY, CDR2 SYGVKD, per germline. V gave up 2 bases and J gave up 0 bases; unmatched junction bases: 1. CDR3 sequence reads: CAISERDSSYNEQFF. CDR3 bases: TGTGCCATCAGTGAGAGGGACAGCTCCTACAATGAGCAGTTCTTC.

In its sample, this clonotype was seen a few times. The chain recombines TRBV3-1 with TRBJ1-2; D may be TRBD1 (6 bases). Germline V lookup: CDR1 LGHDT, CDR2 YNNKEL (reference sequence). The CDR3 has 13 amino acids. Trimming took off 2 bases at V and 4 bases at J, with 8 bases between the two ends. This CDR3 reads CASSQRGGYGYTF. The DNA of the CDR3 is TGTGCCAGCAGCCAAAGGGGGGGCTATGGCTACACCTTC. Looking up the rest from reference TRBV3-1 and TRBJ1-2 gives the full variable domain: DTAVSQTPKYLVTQMGNDKSIKCEQNLGHDTMYWYKQDSKKFLKIMFSYNNKELIINETVPNRFSPKSPDKAHLNLHINSLELGDSAVYFCASSQRGGYGYTFGSGTRLTVV.

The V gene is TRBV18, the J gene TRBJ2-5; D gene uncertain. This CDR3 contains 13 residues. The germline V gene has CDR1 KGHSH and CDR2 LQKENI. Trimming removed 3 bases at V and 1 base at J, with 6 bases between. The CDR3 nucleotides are TGTGCCAGCTCACCTAACCCCCAAGAGACCCAGTACTTC. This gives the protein CASSPNPQETQYF.

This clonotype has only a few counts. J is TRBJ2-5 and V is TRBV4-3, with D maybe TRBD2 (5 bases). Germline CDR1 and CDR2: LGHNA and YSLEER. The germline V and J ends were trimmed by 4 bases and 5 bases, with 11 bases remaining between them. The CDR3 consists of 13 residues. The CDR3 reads CASSRHSGETQYF. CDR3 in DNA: TGCGCCAGCAGCCGCCACAGCGGTGAGACCCAGTACTTC.

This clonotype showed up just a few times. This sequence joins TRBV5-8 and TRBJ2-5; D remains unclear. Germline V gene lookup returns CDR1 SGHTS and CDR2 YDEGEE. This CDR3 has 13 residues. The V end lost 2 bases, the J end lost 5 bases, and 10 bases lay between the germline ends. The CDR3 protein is CASSFRVEETQYF. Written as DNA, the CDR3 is TGTGCCAGCAGCTTCCGGGTTGAGGAGACCCAGTACTTC.

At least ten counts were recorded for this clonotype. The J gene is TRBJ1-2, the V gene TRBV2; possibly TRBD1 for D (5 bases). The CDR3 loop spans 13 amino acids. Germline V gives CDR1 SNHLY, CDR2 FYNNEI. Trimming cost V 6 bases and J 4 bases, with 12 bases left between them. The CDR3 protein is CASRPTGVYGYTF. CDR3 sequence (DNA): TGTGCCAGCAGGCCTACAGGAGTCTATGGCTACACCTTC.

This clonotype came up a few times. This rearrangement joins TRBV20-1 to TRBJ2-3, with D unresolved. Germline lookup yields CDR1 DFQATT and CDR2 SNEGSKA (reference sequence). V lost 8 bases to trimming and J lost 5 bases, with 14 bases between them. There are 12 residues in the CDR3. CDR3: CSPNLGGDTQYF. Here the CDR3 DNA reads TGCAGTCCAAACCTGGGTGGAGATACGCAGTATTTT.

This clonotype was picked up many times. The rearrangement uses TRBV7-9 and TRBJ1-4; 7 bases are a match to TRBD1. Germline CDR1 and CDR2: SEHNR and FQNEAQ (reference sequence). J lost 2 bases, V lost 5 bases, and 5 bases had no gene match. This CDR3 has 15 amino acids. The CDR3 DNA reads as TGTGCCAGCAGCCCGGGGGACAGCACTAATGAAAAACTGTTTTTT. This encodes CASSPGDSTNEKLFF.

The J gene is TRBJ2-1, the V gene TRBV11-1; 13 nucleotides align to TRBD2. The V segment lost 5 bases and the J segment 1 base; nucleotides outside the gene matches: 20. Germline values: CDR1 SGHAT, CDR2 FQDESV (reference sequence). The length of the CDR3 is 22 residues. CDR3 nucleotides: TGTGCCAGCAGCGGGCAATGGACGCCGGGACTAGCGGGGTCCCAATCCTACAATGAGCAGTTCTTC. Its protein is CASSGQWTPGLAGSQSYNEQFF.